This TCR beta chain emerged from a study of T cell responses to AZD1222 COVID-19 vaccine. Notes on the study in general: Two doses of AZD1222 preceded a rise in Spike-specific TCR breadth and depth. CD4 TCRs associated with vaccination spanned spike, dominating at 160-218 and 743-854. Sampling captured repertoires only after the peak T cell response.

Measured with immunoSEQ multiplex PCR; TCRdb has only the in-frame clones, and not every one. Of roughly 160,000 clones in the sample, around 90% were seen once. With regard to this clone: The antigen is unknown.

Germline V gives CDR1 SGHVS, CDR2 FNYEAQ. This CDR3 has 15 amino acids. Losses at the gene ends were 5 bases for V and 4 bases for J; bases not matched to a gene: 10. This clonotype was obtained from an adult who received the AZD1222 COVID-19 vaccine. The specimen was peripheral blood, collected 28 days after the second AZD1222 dose. V gene TRBV7-6 combines with J gene TRBJ1-1, with 7 nucleotides matching TRBD1. The CDR3 protein is CASSQQGGSGTEAFF. In DNA, the CDR3 is TGTGCCAGCAGCCAGCAGGGGGGATCGGGCACTGAAGCTTTCTTT.